This T cell receptor (beta chain) was profiled in a study of cytomegalovirus exposure and HLA in healthy donors. Study-level points and caveats: In a later analysis, TCR beta V- and J-gene trimming was associated with a missense DCLRE1C variant. Evidence from a later analysis indicated that most CMV-associated TCR beta chains looked HLA-restricted. As was reported, the classifier diagnosed cytomegalovirus status with high specificity and sensitivity. In vitro experiments confirmed that three CMV-associated chains were specific for CMV antigens.

V lost 1 base and J lost 5, with 9 bases in between. Per the germline V gene, CDR1 is SGHNT and CDR2 is YYREEE (reference sequence). The CDR3 runs 13 residues. Primers: 60 Vbeta forward and 13 Jbeta reverse. The method was immunoSEQ multiplex PCR; TCRdb's version includes in-frame clones alone and lacks a portion of them. The data show a few hundred thousand clones, roughly 79% seen once. As regards this clone: Its matching antigen is unknown.

The V and J genes are TRBV5-4 and TRBJ1-1; the D gene is possibly TRBD1 (5 bases). The specimen was PBMCs. This receptor was identified in a man between 18 and 35 years old in good health and CMV-seronegative. CDR3 sequence (DNA): TGTGCCAGCAGCTTGCCAGGGAAAACTGAAGCTTTCTTT. It encodes CASSLPGKTEAFF. Full variable domain (outside the CDR3, taken from reference TRBV5-4 and TRBJ1-1): ETGVTQSPTHLIKTRGQQVTLRCSSQSGHNTVSWYQQALGQGPQFIFQYYREEENGRGNFPPRFSGLQFPNYSSELNVNALELDDSALYLCASSLPGKTEAFFGQGTRLTVV.